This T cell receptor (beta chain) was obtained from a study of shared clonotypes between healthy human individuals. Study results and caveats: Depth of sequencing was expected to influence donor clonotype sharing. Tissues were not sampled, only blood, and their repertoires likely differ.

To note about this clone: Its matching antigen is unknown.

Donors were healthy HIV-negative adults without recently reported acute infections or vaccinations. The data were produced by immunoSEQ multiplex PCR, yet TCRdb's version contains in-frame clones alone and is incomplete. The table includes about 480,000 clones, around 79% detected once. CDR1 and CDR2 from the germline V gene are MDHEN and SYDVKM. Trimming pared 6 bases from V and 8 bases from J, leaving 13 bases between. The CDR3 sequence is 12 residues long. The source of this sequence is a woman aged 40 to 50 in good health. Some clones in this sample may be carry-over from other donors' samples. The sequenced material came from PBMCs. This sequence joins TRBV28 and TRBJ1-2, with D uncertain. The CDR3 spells CASSQGFRGYTF. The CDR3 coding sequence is TGTGCCAGCAGCCAAGGATTTAGGGGCTACACCTTC.